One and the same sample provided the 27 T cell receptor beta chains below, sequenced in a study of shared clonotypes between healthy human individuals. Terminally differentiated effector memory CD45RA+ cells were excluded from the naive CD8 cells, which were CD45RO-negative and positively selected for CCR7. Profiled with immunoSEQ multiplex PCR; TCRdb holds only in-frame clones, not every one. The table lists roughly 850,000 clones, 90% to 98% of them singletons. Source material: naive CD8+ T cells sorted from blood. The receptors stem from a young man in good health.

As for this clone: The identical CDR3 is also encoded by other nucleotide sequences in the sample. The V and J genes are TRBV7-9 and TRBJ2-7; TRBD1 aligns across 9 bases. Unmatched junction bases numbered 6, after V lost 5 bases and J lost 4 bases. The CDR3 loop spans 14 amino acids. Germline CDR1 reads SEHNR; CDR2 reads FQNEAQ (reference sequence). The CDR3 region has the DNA TGTGCCAGCAGCCCGAGGGACAGGGTTTACGAGCAGTACTTC. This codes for CASSPRDRVYEQYF.

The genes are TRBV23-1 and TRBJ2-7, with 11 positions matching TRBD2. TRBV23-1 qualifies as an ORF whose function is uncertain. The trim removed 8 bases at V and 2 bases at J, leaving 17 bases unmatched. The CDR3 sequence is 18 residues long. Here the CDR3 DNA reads TGCGCCAGCGGCGCCGGGACAGGGCTGACTAGCGGGACCTACGAGCAGTACTTC. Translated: CASGAGTGLTSGTYEQYF.

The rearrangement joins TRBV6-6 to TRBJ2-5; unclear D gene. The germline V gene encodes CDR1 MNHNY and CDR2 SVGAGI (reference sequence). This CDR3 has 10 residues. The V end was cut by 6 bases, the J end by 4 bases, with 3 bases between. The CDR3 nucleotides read TGTGCCAGCAGGGCAGAGACCCAGTACTTC. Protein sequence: CASRAETQYF.

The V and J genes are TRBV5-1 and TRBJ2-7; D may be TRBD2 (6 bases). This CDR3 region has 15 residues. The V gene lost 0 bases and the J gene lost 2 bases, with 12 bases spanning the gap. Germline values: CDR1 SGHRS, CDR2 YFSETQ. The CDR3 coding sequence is TGCGCCAGCAGCTTGGGGCCAGCGGGTGCCTACGAGCAGTACTTC. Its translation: CASSLGPAGAYEQYF.

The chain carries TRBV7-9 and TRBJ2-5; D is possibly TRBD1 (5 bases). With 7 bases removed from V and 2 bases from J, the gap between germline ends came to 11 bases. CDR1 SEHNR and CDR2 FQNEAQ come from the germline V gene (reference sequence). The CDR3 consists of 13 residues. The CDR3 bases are TGTGCCAGCACCCTGGGGCTGCAAGAGACCCAGTACTTC. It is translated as CASTLGLQETQYF.

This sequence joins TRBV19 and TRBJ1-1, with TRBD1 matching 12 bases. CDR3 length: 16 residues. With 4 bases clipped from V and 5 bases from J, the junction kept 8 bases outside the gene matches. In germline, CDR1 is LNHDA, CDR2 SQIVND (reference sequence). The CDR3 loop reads CASSSRDRGLRTEAFF. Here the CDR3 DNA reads TGTGCCAGTAGTAGCCGGGACAGGGGGCTTAGGACTGAAGCTTTCTTT.

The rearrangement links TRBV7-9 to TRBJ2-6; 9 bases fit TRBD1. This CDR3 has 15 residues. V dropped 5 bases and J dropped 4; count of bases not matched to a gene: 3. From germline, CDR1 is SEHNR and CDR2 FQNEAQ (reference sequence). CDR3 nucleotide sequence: TGTGCCAGCAGCATACAGGGGGCCGGGGCCAACGTCCTGACTTTC. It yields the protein CASSIQGAGANVLTF.

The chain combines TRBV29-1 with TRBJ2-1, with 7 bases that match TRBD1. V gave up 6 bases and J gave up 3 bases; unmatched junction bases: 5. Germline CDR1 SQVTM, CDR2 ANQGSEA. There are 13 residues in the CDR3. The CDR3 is CSVGQENYNEQFF. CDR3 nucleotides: TGCAGCGTCGGACAGGAAAACTACAATGAGCAGTTCTTC.

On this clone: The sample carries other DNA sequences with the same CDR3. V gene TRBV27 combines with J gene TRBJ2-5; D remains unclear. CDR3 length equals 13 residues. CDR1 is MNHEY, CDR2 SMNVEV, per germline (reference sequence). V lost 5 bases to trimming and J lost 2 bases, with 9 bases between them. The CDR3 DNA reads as TGTGCCAGCAGTCTGATCGCGCAAGAGACCCAGTACTTC. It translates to CASSLIAQETQYF.

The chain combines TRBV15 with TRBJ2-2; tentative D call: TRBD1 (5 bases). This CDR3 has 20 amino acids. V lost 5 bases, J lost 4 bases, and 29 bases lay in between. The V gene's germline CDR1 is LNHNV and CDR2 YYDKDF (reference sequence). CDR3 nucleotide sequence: TGTGCCACCAGCGTCCAGAACGAGGAAGGGGCAGGTGTCTTCACCGGGGAGCTGTTTTTT. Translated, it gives CATSVQNEEGAGVFTGELFF.

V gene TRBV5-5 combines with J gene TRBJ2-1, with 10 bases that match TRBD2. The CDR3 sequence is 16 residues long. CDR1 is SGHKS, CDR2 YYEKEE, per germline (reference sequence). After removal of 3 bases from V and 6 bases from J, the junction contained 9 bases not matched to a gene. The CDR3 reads CASSSQLAGTPNEQFF. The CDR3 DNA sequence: TGTGCCAGCAGCTCGCAACTAGCGGGAACCCCCAATGAGCAGTTCTTC.

For the CDR3, the DNA is TGTGCCAGCAGTTACCCAGGGGATGGCTACACCTTC. This gives the protein CASSYPGDGYTF. V gene TRBV6-5 combines with J gene TRBJ1-2, with D perhaps matching TRBD1 (6 bases). The CDR3 runs 12 residues. V was cut by 2 bases and J by 6 bases, with 7 bases left in between. Germline V gives CDR1 MNHEY, CDR2 SVGAGI.

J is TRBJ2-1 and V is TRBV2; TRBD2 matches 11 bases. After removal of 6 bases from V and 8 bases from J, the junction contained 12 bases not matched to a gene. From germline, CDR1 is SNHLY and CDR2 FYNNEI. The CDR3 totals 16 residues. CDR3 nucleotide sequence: TGTGCCAGCAGCGGACACATACTAGCGGGAGTCGATGAGCAGTTCTTC. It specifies CASSGHILAGVDEQFF.

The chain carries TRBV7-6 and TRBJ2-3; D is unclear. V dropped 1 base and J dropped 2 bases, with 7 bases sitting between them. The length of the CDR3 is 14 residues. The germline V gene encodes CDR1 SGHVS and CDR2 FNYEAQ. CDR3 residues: CASSLVGVTDTQYF. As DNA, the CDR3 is TGTGCCAGCAGCTTAGTCGGTGTCACAGATACGCAGTATTTT.

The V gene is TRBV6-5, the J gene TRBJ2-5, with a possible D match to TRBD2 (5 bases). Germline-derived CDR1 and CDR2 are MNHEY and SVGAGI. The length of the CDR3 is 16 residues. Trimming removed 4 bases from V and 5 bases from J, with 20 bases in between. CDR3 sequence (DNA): TGTGCCAGCAGTTCTGAGGCCGGGATCCAGTTTGAGACCCAGTACTTC. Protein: CASSSEAGIQFETQYF.

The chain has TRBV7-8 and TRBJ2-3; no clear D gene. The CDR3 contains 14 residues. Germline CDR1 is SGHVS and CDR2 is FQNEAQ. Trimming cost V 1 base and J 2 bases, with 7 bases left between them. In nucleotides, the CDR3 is TGTGCCAGCAGCTTAGACTCAGCCACAGATACGCAGTATTTT. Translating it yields CASSLDSATDTQYF.

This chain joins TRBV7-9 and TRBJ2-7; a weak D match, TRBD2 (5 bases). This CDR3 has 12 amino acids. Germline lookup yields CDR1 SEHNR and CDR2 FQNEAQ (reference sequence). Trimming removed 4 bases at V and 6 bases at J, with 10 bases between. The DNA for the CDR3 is TGTGCCAGCAGCTCGGGGATGGGCGAGCAGTACTTC. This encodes CASSSGMGEQYF.

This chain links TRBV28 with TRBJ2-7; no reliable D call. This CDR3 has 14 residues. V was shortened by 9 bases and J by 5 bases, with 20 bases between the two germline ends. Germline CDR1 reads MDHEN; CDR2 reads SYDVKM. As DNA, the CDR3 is TGTGCCAGTTCCTACCGGGCCACCCCCCACGAGCAGTACTTC. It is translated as CASSYRATPHEQYF. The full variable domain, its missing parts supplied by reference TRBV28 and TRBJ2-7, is DVKVTQSSRYLVKRTGEKVFLECVQDMDHENMFWYRQDPGLGLRLIYFSYDVKMKEKGDIPEGYSVSREKKERFSLILESASTNQTSMYLCASSYRATPHEQYFGPGTRLTVT.

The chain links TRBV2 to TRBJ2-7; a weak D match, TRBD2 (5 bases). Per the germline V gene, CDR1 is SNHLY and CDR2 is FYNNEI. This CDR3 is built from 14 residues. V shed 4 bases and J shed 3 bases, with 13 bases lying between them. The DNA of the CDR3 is TGTGCCAGCAGTGGGCCGGGGTTAGGCTACGAGCAGTACTTC. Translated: CASSGPGLGYEQYF.

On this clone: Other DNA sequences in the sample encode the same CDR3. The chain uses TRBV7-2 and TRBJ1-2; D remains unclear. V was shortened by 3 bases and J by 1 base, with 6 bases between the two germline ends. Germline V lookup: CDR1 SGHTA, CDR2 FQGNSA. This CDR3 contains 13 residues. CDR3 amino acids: CASSFSLNYGYTF. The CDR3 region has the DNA TGTGCCAGCAGCTTTTCTCTTAACTATGGCTACACCTTC.

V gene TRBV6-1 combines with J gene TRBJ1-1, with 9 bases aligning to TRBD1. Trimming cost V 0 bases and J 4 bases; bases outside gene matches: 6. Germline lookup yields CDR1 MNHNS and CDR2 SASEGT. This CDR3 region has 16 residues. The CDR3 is CASSEANRGQSTEAFF. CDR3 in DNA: TGTGCCAGCAGTGAAGCGAACAGGGGGCAAAGCACTGAAGCTTTCTTT.

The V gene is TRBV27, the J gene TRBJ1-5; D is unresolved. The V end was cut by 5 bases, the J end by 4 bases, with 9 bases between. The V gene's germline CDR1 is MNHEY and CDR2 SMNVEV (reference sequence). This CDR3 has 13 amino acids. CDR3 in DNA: TGTGCCAGCAGTGCGTGGAGTAATCAGCCCCAGCATTTT. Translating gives CASSAWSNQPQHF.

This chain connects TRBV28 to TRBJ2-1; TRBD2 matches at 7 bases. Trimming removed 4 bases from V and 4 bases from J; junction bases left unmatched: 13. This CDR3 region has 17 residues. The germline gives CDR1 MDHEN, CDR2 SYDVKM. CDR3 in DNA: TGTGCCAGCAGTTACAATGCAGAGGCGGGACTATACAATGAGCAGTTCTTC. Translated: CASSYNAEAGLYNEQFF. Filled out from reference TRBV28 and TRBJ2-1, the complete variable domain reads DVKVTQSSRYLVKRTGEKVFLECVQDMDHENMFWYRQDPGLGLRLIYFSYDVKMKEKGDIPEGYSVSREKKERFSLILESASTNQTSMYLCASSYNAEAGLYNEQFFGPGTRLTVL.

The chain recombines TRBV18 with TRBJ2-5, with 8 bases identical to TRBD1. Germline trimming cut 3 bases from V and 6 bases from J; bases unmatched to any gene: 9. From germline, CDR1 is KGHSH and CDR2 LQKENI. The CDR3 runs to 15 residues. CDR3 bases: TGTGCCAGCTCACCGTCTTCAGGGGGCGCGAAGACCCAGTACTTC. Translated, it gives CASSPSSGGAKTQYF. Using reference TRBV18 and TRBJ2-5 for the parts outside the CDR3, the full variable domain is NAGVMQNPRHLVRRRGQEARLRCSPMKGHSHVYWYRQLPEEGLKFMVYLQKENIIDESGMPKERFSAEFPKEGPSILRIQQVVRGDSAAYFCASSPSSGGAKTQYFGPGTRLLVL.

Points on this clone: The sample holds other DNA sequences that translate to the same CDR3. The CDR3 DNA follows: TGTGCCATCAGTGATCCCGGACAGGGATACGAGCAGTACTTC. Translated, it gives CAISDPGQGYEQYF. The chain is built from TRBV10-3 and TRBJ2-7; TRBD1 agrees at 8 bases. V trimming: 3 bases; J trimming: 4 bases; junction bases outside the gene matches: 5. The CDR3 runs to 14 residues. CDR1 ENHRY and CDR2 SYGVKD come from the germline V gene.

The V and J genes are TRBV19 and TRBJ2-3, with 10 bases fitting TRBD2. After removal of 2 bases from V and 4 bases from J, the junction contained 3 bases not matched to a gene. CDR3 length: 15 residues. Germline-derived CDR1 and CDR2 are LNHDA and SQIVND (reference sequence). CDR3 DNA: TGTGCCAGTAGTATACTAGCGGGAGTGGCAGATACGCAGTATTTT. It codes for CASSILAGVADTQYF.

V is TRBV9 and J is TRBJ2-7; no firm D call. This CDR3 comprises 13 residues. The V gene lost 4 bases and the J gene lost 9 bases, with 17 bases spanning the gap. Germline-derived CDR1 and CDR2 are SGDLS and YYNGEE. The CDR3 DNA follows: TGTGCCAGCAGCCCGGACGGAGTCAGAGGGCAGTACTTC. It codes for CASSPDGVRGQYF.